This T cell receptor (beta chain) was observed in a study of blood T cell repertoires in COVID-19. The method was immunoSEQ multiplex PCR; TCRdb's version includes in-frame clones alone and lacks a portion of them. The table includes about 190,000 clones, 84% detected once. Germline values: CDR1 SGHVS, CDR2 FNYEAQ. This CDR3 is built from 15 residues. Trimming removed 5 bases at V and 0 bases at J, with 13 bases between. This chain links TRBV7-6 with TRBJ1-1; D is possibly TRBD1 (6 bases). Sequencing was performed on peripheral blood. The TCR comes from a young man with active or convalescent COVID-19. Here the CDR3 reads CASSRQVPMNTEAFF. The CDR3 nucleotides read TGTGCCAGCAGCAGACAGGTCCCCATGAACACTGAAGCTTTCTTT.